Below, one T cell receptor beta chain is given with its context. This sample was included in a study of blood T cell repertoires in COVID-19. Study-level background: T cells, B-cell-depleted T cells, or PBMCs supplied cDNA or gDNA.

Germline lookup yields CDR1 SGHRS and CDR2 YFSETQ. J lost 2 bases, V lost 0 bases, and 4 bases had no gene match. The CDR3 consists of 16 residues. Original data processing: Reference gene primer amplification gave estimated nucleated cell counts. TCRdb's copy holds only in-frame clones and misses some; the assay was immunoSEQ multiplex PCR. V, J and clone size are those of that table, while D and trimming were read from the DNA. In the table there are some 100,000 clones, about 83% of which are singletons. The rearrangement uses TRBV5-1 and TRBJ2-3; 9 bases fit TRBD2. The TCR originated in a human donor in a cohort sampled during active COVID-19. Input material: peripheral blood. The CDR3 region has the DNA TGCGCCAGCAGCTTGGGACTAGCGGATCACACAGATACGCAGTATTTT. Translating gives CASSLGLADHTDTQYF.